This is a list of T cell receptor beta chains from one sample in a study of tumor-infiltrating lymphocytes in primary liver carcinoma. MiXCR, run by TCRdb on the multiplex PCR reads, gives a single entry per CDR3 protein. The sample records about 50,000 distinct CDR3 sequences, around 77% being singletons. Sequenced input: liver tumor tissue from sampling region 5. These receptors all stem from a middle-aged man with primary liver carcinoma and hepatitis B virus infection. The CDR3 runs from the conserved cysteine through the conserved F or W. Fields, in order: clone size, V gene, CDR3 protein. Expanded clones are given a class, and other clones once, few, many or no size at all.

clone_size: few; v_call: TRBV4-1; cdr3_aa: CASSPSLSNQPQHF
clone_size: NA; v_call: TRBV6-1; cdr3_aa: CASTPRSGRGSYEQYF
clone_size: NA; v_call: TRBV11-1; cdr3_aa: CAGSYTGPFSGELFF
clone_size: NA; v_call: TRBV7-8; cdr3_aa: CASSLAGDRAHEEHF
clone_size: NA; v_call: TRBV5-8; cdr3_aa: CASSLGTGNNVQFF
clone_size: NA; v_call: TRBV11-2; cdr3_aa: CTSSLYRDRETQYF
clone_size: NA; v_call: TRBV4-1; cdr3_aa: CASSQEWGGNNEQFF
clone_size: medium-sized; v_call: TRBV6-1; cdr3_aa: CASSVRGAETQYF
clone_size: NA; v_call: TRBV10-3; cdr3_aa: CAISVPGNHEQYF
clone_size: NA; v_call: TRBV5-6; cdr3_aa: CASSRTWIGSYELYF
clone_size: NA; v_call: TRBV11-1; cdr3_aa: CASNFPVTGGTKNIQYF
clone_size: NA; v_call: TRBV5-1; cdr3_aa: CASITSGGRSYEQYF
clone_size: once; v_call: TRBV6-2/TRBV6-3; cdr3_aa: CASSTPTSGRYEQYF
clone_size: NA; v_call: TRBV6-2/TRBV6-3; cdr3_aa: CAGSSHPLDLLYQETQYF
clone_size: NA; v_call: TRBV11-3; cdr3_aa: CASSFHWPGLQYF
clone_size: NA; v_call: TRBV7-9; cdr3_aa: CASSSGGRDKEQFF
clone_size: few; v_call: TRBV6-5; cdr3_aa: CASNRQGGHEEYF
clone_size: NA; v_call: TRBV6-1; cdr3_aa: CARWSERAVNEKFF
clone_size: NA; v_call: TRBV4-3; cdr3_aa: CANSQDPYSEYNTQFF
clone_size: NA; v_call: TRBV14; cdr3_aa: CAGSQNLDTSLQFF
clone_size: NA; v_call: TRBV6-1; cdr3_aa: CANSGLAITGELFF
clone_size: NA; v_call: TRBV12-3/TRBV12-4; cdr3_aa: CASSLAGREGNTQYF
clone_size: once; v_call: TRBV4-2; cdr3_aa: CATSQPGQGFSDGCTF
clone_size: once; v_call: TRBV6-2/TRBV6-3; cdr3_aa: CASSSHPLDLLHQETQYF